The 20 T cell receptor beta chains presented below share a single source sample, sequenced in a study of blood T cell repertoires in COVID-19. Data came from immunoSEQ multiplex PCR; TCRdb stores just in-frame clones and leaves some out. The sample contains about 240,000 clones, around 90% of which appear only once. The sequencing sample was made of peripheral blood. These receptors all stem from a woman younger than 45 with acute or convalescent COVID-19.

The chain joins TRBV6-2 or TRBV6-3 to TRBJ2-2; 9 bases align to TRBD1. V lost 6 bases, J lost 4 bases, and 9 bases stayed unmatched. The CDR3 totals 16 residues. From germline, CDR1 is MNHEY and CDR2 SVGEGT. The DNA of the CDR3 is TGTGCCAGCAGCGAAGGACAGGGGTGGGCCACCGGGGAGCTGTTTTTT. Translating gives CASSEGQGWATGELFF.

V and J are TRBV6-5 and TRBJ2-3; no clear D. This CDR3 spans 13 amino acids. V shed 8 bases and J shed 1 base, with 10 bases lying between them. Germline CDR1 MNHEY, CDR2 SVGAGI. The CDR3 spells CASQLYGTDTQYF. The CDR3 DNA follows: TGTGCCAGCCAACTTTACGGCACAGATACGCAGTATTTT.

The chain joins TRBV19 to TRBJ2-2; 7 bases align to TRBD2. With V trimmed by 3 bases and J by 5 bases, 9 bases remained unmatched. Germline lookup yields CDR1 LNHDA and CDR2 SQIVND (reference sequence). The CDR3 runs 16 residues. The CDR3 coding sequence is TGTGCCAGTAGTATCGGGCAGCGGGGTTGGACCGGGGAGCTGTTTTTT. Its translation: CASSIGQRGWTGELFF.

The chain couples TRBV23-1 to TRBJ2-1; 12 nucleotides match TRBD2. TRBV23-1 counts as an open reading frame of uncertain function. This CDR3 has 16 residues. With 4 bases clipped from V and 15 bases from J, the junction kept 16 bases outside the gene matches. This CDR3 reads CASSLHEQTSGRRPFF. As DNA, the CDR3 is TGCGCCAGCAGTCTCCATGAGCAGACTAGCGGGAGACGGCCGTTCTTC.

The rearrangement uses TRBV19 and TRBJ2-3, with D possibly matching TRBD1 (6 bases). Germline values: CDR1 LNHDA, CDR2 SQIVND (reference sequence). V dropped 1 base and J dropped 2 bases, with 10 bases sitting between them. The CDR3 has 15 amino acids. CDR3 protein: CASSIVGANTDTQYF. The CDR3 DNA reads TGTGCCAGTAGTATAGTGGGGGCGAACACAGATACGCAGTATTTT.

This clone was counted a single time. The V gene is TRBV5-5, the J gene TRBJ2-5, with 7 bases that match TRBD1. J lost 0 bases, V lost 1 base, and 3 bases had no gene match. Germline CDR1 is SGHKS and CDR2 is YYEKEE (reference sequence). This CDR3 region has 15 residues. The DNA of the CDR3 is TGTGCCAGCAGCTTGACTACAGGGGACCAAGAGACCCAGTACTTC. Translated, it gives CASSLTTGDQETQYF.

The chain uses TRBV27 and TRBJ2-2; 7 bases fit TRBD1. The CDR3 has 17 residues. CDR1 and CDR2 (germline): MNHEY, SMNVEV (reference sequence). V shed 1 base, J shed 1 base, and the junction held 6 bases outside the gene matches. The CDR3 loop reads CASSLLTGSLNTGELFF. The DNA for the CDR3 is TGTGCCAGCAGTTTATTGACAGGGAGTTTGAACACCGGGGAGCTGTTTTTT.

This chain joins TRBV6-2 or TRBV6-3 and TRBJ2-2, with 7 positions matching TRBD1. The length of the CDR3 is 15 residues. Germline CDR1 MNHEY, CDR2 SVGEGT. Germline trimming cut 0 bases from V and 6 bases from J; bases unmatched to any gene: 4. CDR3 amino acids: CASSYSRGMAGELFF. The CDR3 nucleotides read TGTGCCAGCAGTTACTCCAGGGGGATGGCCGGGGAGCTGTTTTTT.

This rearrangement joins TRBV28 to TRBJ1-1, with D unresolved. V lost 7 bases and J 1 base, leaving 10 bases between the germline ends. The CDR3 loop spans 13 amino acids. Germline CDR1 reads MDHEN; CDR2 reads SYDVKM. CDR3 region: CASTPDTNTEAFF. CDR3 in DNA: TGTGCCAGCACCCCCGACACGAACACTGAAGCTTTCTTT.

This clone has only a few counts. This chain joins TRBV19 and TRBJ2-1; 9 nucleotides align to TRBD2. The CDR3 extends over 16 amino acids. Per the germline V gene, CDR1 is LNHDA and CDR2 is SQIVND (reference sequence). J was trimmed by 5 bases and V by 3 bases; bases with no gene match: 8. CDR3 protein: CASSIISGSLNNEQFF. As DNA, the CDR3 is TGTGCCAGTAGTATTATTAGCGGGAGCCTAAACAATGAGCAGTTCTTC.

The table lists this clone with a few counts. CDR3 sequence reads: CASSYNRIYEQYF. CDR3 coding DNA: TGTGCCAGCAGTTACAATCGTATTTACGAGCAGTACTTC. The chain is built from TRBV6-6 and TRBJ2-7; D is unclear. V lost 2 bases, J lost 4 bases, and 9 bases lay in between. Looked up from germline, CDR1 is MNHNY and CDR2 is SVGAGI (reference sequence). The CDR3 sequence is 13 residues long.

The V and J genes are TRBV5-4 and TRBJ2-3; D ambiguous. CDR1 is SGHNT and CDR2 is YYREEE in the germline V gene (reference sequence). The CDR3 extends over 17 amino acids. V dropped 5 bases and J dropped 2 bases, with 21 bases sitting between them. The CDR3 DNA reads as TGTGCCAGCAGGAATCAAACTGGGCTACCTCACACAGATACGCAGTATTTT. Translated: CASRNQTGLPHTDTQYF.

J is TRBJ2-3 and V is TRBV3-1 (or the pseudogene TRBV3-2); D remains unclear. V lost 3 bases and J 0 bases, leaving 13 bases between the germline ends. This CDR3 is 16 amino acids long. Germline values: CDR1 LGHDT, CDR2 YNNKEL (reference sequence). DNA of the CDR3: TGTGCCAGCAGCCACCCCCGGTTGACTAGCACAGATACGCAGTATTTT. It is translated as CASSHPRLTSTDTQYF.

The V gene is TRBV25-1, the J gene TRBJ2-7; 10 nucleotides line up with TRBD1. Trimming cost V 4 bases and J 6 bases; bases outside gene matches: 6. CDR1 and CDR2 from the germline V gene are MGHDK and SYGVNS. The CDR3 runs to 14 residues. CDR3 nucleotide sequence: TGTGCCAGCAGTGGCCGGGACAGGGGTTTCGAGCAGTACTTC. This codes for CASSGRDRGFEQYF.

This CDR3 reads CASSYRRLAGDNEQFF. The CDR3 nucleotides are TGTGCCAGCAGTTACCGCAGACTAGCGGGAGATAATGAGCAGTTCTTC. The V call is TRBV6-6, the J call TRBJ2-1, with 12 bases identical to TRBD2. With 2 bases clipped from V and 7 bases from J, the junction kept 6 bases outside the gene matches. CDR3 length: 16 amino acids. Per germline, CDR1 MNHNY and CDR2 SVGAGI (reference sequence).

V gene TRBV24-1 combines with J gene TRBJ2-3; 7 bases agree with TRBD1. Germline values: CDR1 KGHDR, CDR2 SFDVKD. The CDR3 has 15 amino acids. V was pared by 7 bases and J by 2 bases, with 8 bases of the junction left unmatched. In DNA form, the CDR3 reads TGTGCCACCAGACCCGGGACAGAATACACAGATACGCAGTATTTT. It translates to CATRPGTEYTDTQYF.

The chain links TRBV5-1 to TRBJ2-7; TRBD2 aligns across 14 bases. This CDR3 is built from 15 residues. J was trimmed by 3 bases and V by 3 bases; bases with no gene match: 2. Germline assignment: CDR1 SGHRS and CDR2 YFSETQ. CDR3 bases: TGCGCCAGCAGCTCGGGACTAGCGGGAGTCTACGAGCAGTACTTC. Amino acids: CASSSGLAGVYEQYF.

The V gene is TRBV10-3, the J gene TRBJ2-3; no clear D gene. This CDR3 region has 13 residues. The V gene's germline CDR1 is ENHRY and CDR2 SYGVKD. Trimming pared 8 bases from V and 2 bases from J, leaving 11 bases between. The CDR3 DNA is TGTGCCATCGGTCGCGGATCCACAGATACGCAGTATTTT. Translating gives CAIGRGSTDTQYF.

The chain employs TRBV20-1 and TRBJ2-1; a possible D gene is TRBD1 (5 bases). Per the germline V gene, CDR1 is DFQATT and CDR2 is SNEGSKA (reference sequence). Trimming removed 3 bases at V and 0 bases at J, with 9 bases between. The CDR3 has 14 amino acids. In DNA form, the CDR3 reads TGCAGTGCTAGTCCAGGGCTCTCCTACAATGAGCAGTTCTTC. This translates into CSASPGLSYNEQFF.

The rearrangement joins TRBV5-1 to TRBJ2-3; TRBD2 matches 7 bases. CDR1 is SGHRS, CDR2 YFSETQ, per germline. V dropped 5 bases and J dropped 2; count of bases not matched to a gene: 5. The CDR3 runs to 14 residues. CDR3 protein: CASRLLADTDTQYF. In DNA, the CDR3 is TGCGCCAGCAGGCTGCTAGCGGACACAGATACGCAGTATTTT.